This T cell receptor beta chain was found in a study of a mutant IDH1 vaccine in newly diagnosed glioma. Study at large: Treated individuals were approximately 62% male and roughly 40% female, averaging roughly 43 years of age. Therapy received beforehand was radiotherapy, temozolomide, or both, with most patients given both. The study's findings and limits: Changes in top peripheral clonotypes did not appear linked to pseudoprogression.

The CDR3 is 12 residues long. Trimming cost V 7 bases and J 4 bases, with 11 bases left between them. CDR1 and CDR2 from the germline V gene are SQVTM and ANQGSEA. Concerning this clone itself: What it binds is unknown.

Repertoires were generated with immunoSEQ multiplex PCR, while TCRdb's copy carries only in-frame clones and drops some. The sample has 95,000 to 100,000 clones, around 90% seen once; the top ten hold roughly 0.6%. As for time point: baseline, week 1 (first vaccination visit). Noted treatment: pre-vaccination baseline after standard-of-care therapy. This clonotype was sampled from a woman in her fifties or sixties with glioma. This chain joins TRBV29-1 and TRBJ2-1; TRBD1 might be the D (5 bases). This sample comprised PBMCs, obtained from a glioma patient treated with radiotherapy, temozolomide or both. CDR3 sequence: CSDKTEYNEQFF. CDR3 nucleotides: TGCAGCGATAAGACAGAATACAATGAGCAGTTCTTC.